This TCR beta chain was identified in a study of OX40 agonist ivuxolimab in advanced cancers. Regarding the research as a whole: The costimulatory receptor OX40 (CD134) was targeted by ivuxolimab, a fully human IgG2 agonistic monoclonal antibody. Intravenous ivuxolimab was administered to patients every 2 weeks at six dose levels: 0.01, 0.1, 0.3, 1.5, 3 and 10 mg/kg. Of the approximately 50 patients in dose escalation, 19 had hepatocellular carcinoma, some 15 had melanoma, 9 had renal cell carcinoma and 9 had head and neck cancer. In the dose-escalation cohort, around four fifths of patients were male, and the mean age was roughly 60 years, with a range of roughly 23 to 85. Patients were allowed to have had prior anti-PD-1, anti-PD-L1 or anti-CTLA-4 therapy, and approximately 40% of the dose-escalation patients had been treated with checkpoint inhibitors. Three dose-escalation patients achieved partial responses, one with hepatocellular carcinoma and two with cutaneous melanoma. Peripheral TCRbeta sequencing was intended to test whether TCR sequence diversity was altered and clonal T-cell expansion was caused by ivuxolimab. The monotherapy dose-escalation portion (N = 52 patients) of the phase I ivuxolimab trial is reported in the paper. Overall study results and their limits: Low levels of normalized T-cell clonal expansion were also shown by some nonresponding patients. The antigen specificity of the peripheral T cells that underwent clonal expansion was not determined. At doses of 0.1 to 3.0 mg/kg, clonal expansion of both CD4+ and CD8+ blood T cells was observed from baseline to week 6. Partial responders in the 0.1-3.0 mg/kg groups had among the lowest normalized peripheral clonal expansion, especially among CD8+ T cells. On average, CD8+ T cells showed more expanded clones than CD4+ T cells after ivuxolimab.

For sequencing of the TCRbeta CDR3 region, genomic DNA was extracted from the sorted cells. TCRbeta CDR3 regions were sequenced using the immunoSEQ Assay. What TCRdb holds here is the immuneACCESS table cut down to in-frame rearrangements. Part of the clones is not present; checked against another copy, under half of the missing clones reflect an unresolved V gene, and the others are unexplained. The sample data list roughly 67,000 clones, and around nine tenths of these were observed just once. The biggest ten clones account for approximately 0.63% of the sample. On this clone itself: No antigen is known for it. Base qualities were left out, and no much larger clone turns up one base away.

Trimming removed 4 bases from V and 0 bases from J, leaving 7 bases between the germline ends. CDR3 length: 14 amino acids, cysteine to phenylalanine. CDR3 DNA is the only sequence kept; it has 42 bases, read in frame from the first base. CDR1 SNHLY and CDR2 FYNNEI are derived from the germline V gene. Patients with a history of autoimmune disease or receiving systemic immunosuppression were excluded from the trial. Peripheral blood for TCR sequencing was drawn from every dose cohort at baseline, at cycle 4 day 1 and at cycle 7 day 1. Samples came from an open-label, multicenter, first-in-human phase I dose-escalation trial of ivuxolimab. Adults with locally advanced or metastatic head and neck squamous cell, hepatocellular, melanoma or renal cell carcinoma were enrolled in the trial. Before TCR sequencing, CD4+ T cells and CD8+ T cells were sorted from peripheral blood as separate populations.

The rearrangement joined TRBV2 to TRBJ2-1, with the D gene call left open. The sample was CD4+ or CD8+ T cells sorted from blood, taken in a trial of the OX40 agonist ivuxolimab. This clonotype was sampled from an adult with an advanced solid tumor such as melanoma, head and neck, liver or kidney cancer. The bases read TGTGCCAGCAGTGGGCTGAGCTCCTACAATGAGCAGTTCTTC. Translated, this is CASSGLSSYNEQFF.